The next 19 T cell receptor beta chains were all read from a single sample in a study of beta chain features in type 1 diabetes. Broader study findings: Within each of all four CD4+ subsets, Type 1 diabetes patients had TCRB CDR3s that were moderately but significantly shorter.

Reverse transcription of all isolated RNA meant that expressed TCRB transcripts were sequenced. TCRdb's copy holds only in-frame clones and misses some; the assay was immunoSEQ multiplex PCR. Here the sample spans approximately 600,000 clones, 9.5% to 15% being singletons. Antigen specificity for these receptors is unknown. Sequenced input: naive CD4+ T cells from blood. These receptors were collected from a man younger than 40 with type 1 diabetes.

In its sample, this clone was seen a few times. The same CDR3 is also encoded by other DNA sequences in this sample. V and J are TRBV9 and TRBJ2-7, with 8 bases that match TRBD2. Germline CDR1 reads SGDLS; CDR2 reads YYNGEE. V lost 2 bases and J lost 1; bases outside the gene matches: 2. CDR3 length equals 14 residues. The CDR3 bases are TGTGCCAGCAGCGTTAGCGGGGCGTCCTACGAGCAGTACTTC. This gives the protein CASSVSGASYEQYF.

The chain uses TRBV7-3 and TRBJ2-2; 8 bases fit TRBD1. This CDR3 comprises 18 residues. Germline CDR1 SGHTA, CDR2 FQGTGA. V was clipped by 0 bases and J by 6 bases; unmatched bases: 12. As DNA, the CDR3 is TGTGCCAGCAGCTTAACTGTGGACAGGGTGGTTTCGGCCGGGGAGCTGTTTTTT. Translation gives CASSLTVDRVVSAGELFF.

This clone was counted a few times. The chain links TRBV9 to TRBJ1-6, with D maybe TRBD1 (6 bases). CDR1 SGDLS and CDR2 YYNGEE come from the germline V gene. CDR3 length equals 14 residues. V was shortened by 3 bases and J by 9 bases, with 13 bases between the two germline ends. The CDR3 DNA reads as TGTGCCAGCAGCGGCGCAGGGGTGGGTTCACCCCTCCACTTT. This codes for CASSGAGVGSPLHF.

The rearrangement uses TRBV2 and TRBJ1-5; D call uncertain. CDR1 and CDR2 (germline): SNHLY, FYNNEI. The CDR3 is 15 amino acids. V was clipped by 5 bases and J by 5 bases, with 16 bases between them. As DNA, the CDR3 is TGTGCCAGCAGTTACGGAATCGGGGAAGATCAGCCCCAGCATTTT. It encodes CASSYGIGEDQPQHF.

This CDR3 is CASSGASTDTQYF. The DNA for the CDR3 is TGTGCCAGTAGTGGGGCCAGCACAGATACGCAGTATTTT. The gene calls are TRBV19 and TRBJ2-3; a possible D gene is TRBD1 (5 bases). CDR1 is LNHDA and CDR2 is SQIVND in the germline V gene (reference sequence). The CDR3 loop spans 13 amino acids. V shed 5 bases and J shed 0 bases, with 6 bases lying between them. Full variable domain (missing parts from reference TRBV19 and TRBJ2-3): DGGITQSPKYLFRKEGQNVTLSCEQNLNHDAMYWYRQDPGQGLRLIYYSQIVNDFQKGDIAEGYSVSREKKESFPLTVTSAQKNPTAFYLCASSGASTDTQYFGPGTRLTVL.

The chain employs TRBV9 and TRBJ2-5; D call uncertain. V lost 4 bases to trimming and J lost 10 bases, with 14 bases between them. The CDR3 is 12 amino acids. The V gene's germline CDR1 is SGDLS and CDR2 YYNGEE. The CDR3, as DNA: TGTGCCAGCAGCCGAGACATGACGCGCCAGTACTTC. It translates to CASSRDMTRQYF.

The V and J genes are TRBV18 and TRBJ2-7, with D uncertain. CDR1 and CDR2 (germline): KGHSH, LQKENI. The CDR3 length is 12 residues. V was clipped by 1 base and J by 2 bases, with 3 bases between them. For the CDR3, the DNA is TGTGCCAGCTCACCACGTACCTACGAGCAGTACTTC. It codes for CASSPRTYEQYF.

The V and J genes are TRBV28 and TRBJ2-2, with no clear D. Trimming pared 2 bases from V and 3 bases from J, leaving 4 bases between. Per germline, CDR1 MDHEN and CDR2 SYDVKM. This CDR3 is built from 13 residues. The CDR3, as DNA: TGTGCCAGCAGTTTAAGGGACACCGGGGAGCTGTTTTTT. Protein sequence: CASSLRDTGELFF.

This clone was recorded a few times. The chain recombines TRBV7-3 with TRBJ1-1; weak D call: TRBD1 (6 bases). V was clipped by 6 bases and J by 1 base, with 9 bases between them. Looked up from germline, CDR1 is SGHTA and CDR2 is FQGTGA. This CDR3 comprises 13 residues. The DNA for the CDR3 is TGTGCCAGCAGACAGGACAGGAACACTGAAGCTTTCTTT. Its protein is CASRQDRNTEAFF.

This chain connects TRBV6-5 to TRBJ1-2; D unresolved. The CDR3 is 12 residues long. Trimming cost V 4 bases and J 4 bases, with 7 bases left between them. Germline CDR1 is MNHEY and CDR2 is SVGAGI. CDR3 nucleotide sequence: TGTGCCAGCAGTTCTGGCGGCTATGGCTACACCTTC. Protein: CASSSGGYGYTF.

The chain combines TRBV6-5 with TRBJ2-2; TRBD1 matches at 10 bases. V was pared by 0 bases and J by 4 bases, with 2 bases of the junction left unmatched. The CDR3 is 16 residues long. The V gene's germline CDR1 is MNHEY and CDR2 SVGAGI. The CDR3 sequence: CASSYSWTGGTGELFF. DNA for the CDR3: TGTGCCAGCAGTTACTCGTGGACAGGGGGCACCGGGGAGCTGTTTTTT.

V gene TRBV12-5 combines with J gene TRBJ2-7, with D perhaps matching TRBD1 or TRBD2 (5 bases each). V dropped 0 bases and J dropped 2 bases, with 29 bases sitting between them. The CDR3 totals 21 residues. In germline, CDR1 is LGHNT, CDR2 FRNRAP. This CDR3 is CASGLVTDVRGWAPTAYEQYF. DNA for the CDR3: TGTGCTAGTGGTTTGGTAACCGACGTGAGGGGATGGGCGCCTACGGCCTACGAGCAGTACTTC.

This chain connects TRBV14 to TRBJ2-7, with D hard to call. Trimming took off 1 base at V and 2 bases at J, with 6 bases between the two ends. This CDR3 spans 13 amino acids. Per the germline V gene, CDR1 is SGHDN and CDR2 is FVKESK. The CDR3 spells CASSQVIPYEQYF. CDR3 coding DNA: TGTGCCAGCAGCCAAGTTATACCCTACGAGCAGTACTTC.

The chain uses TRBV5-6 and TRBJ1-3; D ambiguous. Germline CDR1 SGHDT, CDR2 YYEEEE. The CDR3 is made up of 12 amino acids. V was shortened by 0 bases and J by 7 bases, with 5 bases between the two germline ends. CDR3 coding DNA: TGTGCCAGCAGCTTGGTAGCGAACACCATATATTTT. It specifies CASSLVANTIYF.

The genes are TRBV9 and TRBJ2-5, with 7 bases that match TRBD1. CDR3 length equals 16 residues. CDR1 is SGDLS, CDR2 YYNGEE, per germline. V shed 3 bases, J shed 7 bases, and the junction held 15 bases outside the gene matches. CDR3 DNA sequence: TGTGCCAGCAGCGCCTACGACGTACAGGGGAGTTCGACCCAGTACTTC. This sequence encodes CASSAYDVQGSSTQYF.

CDR3 protein: CASSLHEPFYGYTF. CDR3 coding DNA: TGTGCCAGCAGCTTACATGAGCCCTTCTATGGCTACACCTTC. J is TRBJ1-2 and V is TRBV7-2; D uncertain. The CDR3 runs 14 residues. CDR1 is SGHTA, CDR2 FQGNSA, per germline. Deletions cut 2 bases from V and 4 bases from J, with 11 bases between.

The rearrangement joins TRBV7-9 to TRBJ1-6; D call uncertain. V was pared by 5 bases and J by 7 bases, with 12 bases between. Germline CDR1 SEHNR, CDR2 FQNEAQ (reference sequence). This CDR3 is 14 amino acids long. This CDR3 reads CASSPPSGNSPLHF. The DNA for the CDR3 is TGTGCCAGCAGCCCCCCTTCGGGGAATTCACCCCTCCACTTT.

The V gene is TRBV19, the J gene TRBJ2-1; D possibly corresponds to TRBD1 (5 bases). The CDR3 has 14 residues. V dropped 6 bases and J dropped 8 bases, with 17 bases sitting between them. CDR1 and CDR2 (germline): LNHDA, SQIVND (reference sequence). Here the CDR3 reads CASRFLGPQDEQFF. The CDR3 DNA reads TGTGCCAGTAGATTTCTGGGCCCACAGGATGAGCAGTTCTTC.

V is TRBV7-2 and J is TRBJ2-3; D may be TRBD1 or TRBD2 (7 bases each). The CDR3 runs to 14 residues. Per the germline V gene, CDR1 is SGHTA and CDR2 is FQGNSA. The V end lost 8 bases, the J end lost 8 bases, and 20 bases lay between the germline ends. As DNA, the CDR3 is TGTGCCAGCCTCCCTCAGGGGGGGACCGGTACGCAGTATTTT. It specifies CASLPQGGTGTQYF. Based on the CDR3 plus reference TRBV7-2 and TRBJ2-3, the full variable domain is GAGVSQSPSNKVTEKGKDVELRCDPISGHTALYWYRQSLGQGLEFLIYFQGNSAPDKSGLPSDRFSAERTGGSVSTLTIQRTQQEDSAVYLCASLPQGGTGTQYFGPGTRLTVL.